This entry concerns a single T cell receptor beta chain. Its antigen remains unidentified. Amplification used 60 Vbeta primers and 13 Jbeta primers. The table came from immunoSEQ multiplex PCR; TCRdb's copy has only in-frame clones and leaves some out. The sample contains 150,000 to 200,000 clones, around 80% of which appear only once. V was clipped by 2 bases and J by 0 bases, with 11 bases between them. The CDR3 runs 15 residues. Germline values: CDR1 KGHSH, CDR2 LQKENI. This entry is derived from a study of cytomegalovirus exposure and HLA in healthy donors. Study-wide findings and caveats: TCR beta chains numbering 164 were designated cytomegalovirus-associated.

The source of this sequence is a male donor in good health and CMV-seronegative. Source material: PBMCs. The J gene is TRBJ2-7, the V gene TRBV18; D unresolved. CDR3 region: CASSPFPVYSYEQYF. The DNA for the CDR3 is TGTGCCAGCTCACCATTTCCGGTTTACTCCTACGAGCAGTACTTC.